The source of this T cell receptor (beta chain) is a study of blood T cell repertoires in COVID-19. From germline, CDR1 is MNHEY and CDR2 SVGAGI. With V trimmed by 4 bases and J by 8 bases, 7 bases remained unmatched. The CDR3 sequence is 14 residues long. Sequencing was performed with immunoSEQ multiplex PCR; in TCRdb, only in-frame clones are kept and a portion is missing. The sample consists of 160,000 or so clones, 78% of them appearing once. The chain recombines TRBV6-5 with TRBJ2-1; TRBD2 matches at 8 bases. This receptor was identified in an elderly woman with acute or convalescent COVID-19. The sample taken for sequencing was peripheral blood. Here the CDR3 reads CASSSEGLVYEQFF. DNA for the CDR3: TGTGCCAGCAGTTCGGAGGGACTAGTCTATGAGCAGTTCTTC.